The clone carrying this T cell receptor beta chain was detected ten times or more. Exclusion criteria comprised other autoimmune diseases, uncontrolled infections, pregnancy or lactation in patients. These data come from a study of Graves' ophthalmopathy and Graves' hyperthyroidism. The wider study: Ophthalmopathy absent within 18 months of follow-up marked hyperthyroidism as stable.

Germline lookup yields CDR1 SGHTA and CDR2 FQGNSA. The CDR3 contains 16 residues. Trimming removed 1 base from V and 6 bases from J; junction bases left unmatched: 10. RNA served as the template for amplifying TCR beta CDR3 regions. First-round RT-PCR used HTBI primers; second-round multiplex PCR followed. TCRdb redid the calling of the multiplex PCR reads with MiXCR, one entry per CDR3 protein. The sample lists around 1,200,000 distinct CDR3 sequences, 35% to 40% seen once, with 11% in the top ten. The receptor was derived from an adult man with Graves' hyperthyroidism. This chain joins TRBV7-2 and TRBJ1-1; 8 positions agree with TRBD1. The sequencing sample was made of peripheral blood or thyroid tissue (not recorded which). This chain's CDR3 is CASSLVPHGQGSEAFF. The CDR3, as DNA: TGTGCCAGCAGCTTAGTCCCGCACGGACAGGGATCTGAAGCTTTCTTT.